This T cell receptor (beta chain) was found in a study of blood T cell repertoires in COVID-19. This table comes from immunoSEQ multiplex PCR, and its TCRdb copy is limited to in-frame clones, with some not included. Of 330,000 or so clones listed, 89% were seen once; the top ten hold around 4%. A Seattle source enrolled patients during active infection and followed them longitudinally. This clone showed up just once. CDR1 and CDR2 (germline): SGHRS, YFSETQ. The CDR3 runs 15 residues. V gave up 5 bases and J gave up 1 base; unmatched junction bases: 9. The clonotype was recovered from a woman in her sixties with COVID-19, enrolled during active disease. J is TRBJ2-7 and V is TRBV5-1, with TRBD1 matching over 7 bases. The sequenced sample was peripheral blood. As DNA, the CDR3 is TGCGCCAGCAGACTATGGACAGGTACATCCTACGAGCAGTACTTC. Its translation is CASRLWTGTSYEQYF.